This entry is about one T cell receptor beta chain. Its antigen is not known. This sample was taken from a study of shared clonotypes between healthy human individuals. Overall study findings and caveats: Generation probability values for non-shared clonotypes were lower than those for clonotypes shared by all four donors. Limitation of the genetic and exposure-history diversity represented came from the few donors.

TCRdb keeps only in-frame clones here, not all; method: immunoSEQ multiplex PCR. The sample lists about 2 million clones, over 85% occurring once. The naive CD8 subset, CD45RO-negative cells positively selected for CCR7, excluded terminally differentiated effector memory CD45RA+ cells. The receptor was isolated from a man aged 18 to 29 in good health. Source material: naive CD8+ T cells sorted from blood.

The CDR3 loop is CASSYPLGQGKYEQYF. CDR3 DNA sequence: TGTGCCAGCAGTTATCCACTGGGACAGGGGAAATACGAGCAGTACTTC. This rearrangement joins TRBV6-6 to TRBJ2-7; TRBD1 agrees at 10 bases. J was trimmed by 4 bases and V by 3 bases; bases with no gene match: 9. Germline V gene lookup returns CDR1 MNHNY and CDR2 SVGAGI (reference sequence). The CDR3 has 16 amino acids.